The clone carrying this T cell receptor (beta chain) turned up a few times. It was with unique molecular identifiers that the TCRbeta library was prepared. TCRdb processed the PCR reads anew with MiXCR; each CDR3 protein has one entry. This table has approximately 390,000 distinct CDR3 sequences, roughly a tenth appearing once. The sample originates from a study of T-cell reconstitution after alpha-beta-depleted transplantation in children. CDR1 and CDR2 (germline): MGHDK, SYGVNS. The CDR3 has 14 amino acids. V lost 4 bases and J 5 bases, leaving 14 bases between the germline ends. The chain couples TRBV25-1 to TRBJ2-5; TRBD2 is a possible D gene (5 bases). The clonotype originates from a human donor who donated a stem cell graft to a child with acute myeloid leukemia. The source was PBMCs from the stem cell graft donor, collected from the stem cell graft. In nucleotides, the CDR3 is TGTGCCAGCAGTGTGGGAGCCATCGGGGAGACCCAGTACTTC. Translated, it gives CASSVGAIGETQYF. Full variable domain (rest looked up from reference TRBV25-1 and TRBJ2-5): EADIYQTPRYLVIGTGKKITLECSQTMGHDKMYWYQQDPGMELHLIHYSYGVNSTEKGDLSSESTVSRIRTEHFPLTLESARPSHTSQYLCASSVGAIGETQYFGPGTRLLVL.